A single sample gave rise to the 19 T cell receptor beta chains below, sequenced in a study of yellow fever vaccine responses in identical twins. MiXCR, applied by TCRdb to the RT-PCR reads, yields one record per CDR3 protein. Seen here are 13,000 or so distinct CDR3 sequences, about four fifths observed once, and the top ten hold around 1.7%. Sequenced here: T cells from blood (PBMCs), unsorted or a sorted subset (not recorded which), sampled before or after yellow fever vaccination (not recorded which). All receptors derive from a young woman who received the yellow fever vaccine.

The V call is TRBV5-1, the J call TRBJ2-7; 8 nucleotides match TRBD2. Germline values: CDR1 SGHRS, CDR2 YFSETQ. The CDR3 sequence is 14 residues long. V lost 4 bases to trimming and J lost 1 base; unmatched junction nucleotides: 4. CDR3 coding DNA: TGCGCCAGCAGCGTACTAGCGGTGTCCTACGAGCAGTACTTC. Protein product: CASSVLAVSYEQYF.

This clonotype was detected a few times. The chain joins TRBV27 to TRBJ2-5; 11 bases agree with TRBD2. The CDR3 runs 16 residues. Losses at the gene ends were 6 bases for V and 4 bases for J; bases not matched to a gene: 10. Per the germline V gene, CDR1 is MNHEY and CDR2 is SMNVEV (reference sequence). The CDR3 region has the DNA TGTGCCAGCAGCTCTTACCCTAGCGGGGGGACAGAGACCCAGTACTTC. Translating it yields CASSSYPSGGTETQYF.

In DNA form, the CDR3 reads TGTGCCAGCTCGTCGGTCGGGCCCCCGGGCGAGCAGTACTTC. Its translation: CASSSVGPPGEQYF. The gene calls are TRBV18 and TRBJ2-7, with unresolved D. Trimming removed 6 bases from V and 6 bases from J, with 18 bases in between. The CDR3 is 14 residues long. CDR1 is KGHSH, CDR2 LQKENI, per germline.

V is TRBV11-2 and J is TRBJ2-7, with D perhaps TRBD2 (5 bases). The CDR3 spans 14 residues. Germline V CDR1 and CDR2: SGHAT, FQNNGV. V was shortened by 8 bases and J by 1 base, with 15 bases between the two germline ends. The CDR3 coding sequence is TGTGCCAGCGGATTGACCGGACTTTCCTACGAGCAGTACTTC. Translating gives CASGLTGLSYEQYF.

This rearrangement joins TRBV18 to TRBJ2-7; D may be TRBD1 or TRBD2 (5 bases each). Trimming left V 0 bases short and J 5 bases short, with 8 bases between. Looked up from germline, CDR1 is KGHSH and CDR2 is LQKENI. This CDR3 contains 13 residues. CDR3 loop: CASSPPQGDEQYF. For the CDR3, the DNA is TGTGCCAGCTCACCACCGCAGGGAGACGAGCAGTACTTC.

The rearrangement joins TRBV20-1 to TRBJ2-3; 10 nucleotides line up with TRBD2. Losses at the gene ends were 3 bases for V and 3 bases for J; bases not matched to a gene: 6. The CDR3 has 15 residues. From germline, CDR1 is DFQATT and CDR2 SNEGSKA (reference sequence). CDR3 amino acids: CSASPPSGGTDTQYF. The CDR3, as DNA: TGCAGTGCTAGCCCTCCTAGCGGGGGAACAGATACGCAGTATTTT.

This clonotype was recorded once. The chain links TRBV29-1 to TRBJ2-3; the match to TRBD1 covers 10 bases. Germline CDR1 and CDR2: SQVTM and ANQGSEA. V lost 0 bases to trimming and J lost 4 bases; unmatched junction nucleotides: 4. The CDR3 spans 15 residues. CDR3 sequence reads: CSVEDWGQGSDTQYF. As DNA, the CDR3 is TGCAGCGTTGAAGATTGGGGACAGGGGTCAGATACGCAGTATTTT.

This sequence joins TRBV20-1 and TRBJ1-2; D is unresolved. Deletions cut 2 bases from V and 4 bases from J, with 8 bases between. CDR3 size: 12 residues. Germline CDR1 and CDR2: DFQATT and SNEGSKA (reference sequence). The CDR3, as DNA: TGCAGTGCTAGAAGGGAACCCTATGGCTACACCTTC. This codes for CSARREPYGYTF.

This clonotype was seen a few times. Written as DNA, the CDR3 is TGTGCCAGCGAAAAGCGGTACTCCTACGAGCAGTACTTC. It translates to CASEKRYSYEQYF. The rearrangement links TRBV2 to TRBJ2-7; D might be TRBD2 (5 bases). The ends were cut back, 8 bases at V and 0 bases at J, with 11 bases in the middle. Germline CDR1 reads SNHLY; CDR2 reads FYNNEI. CDR3 length equals 13 residues.

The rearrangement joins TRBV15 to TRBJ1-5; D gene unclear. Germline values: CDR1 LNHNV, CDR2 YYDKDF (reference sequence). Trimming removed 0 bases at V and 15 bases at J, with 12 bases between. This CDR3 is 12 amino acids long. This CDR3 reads CATSRDGSGGHF. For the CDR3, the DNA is TGTGCCACCAGCAGAGATGGGTCAGGAGGGCATTTT.

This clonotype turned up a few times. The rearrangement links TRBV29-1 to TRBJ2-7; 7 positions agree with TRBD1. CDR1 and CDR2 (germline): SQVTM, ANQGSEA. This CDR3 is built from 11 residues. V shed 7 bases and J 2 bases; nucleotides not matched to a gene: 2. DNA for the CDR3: TGCAGCGCCGGGACAGCCTACGAGCAGTACTTC. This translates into CSAGTAYEQYF.

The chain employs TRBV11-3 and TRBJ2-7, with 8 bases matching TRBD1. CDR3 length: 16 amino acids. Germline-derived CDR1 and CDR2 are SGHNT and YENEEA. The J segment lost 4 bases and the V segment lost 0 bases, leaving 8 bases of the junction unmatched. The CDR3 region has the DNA TGTGCCAGCAGCTTAGATTGGGCAGGGGGCACTTACGAGCAGTACTTC. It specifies CASSLDWAGGTYEQYF.

CDR3 sequence reads: CASSLSANTEAFF. In DNA, the CDR3 is TGTGCCAGCAGCTTATCAGCTAACACTGAAGCTTTCTTT. This rearrangement joins TRBV11-1 to TRBJ1-1; no clear D. CDR3 length: 13 amino acids. V lost 2 bases to trimming and J lost 2 bases, with 6 bases between them. The germline V gene has CDR1 SGHAT and CDR2 FQDESV (reference sequence).

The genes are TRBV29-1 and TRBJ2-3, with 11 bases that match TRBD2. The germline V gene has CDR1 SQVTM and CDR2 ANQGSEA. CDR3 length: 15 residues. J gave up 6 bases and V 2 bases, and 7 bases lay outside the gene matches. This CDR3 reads CSVELLAGGRDTQYF. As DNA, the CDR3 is TGCAGCGTTGAACTTCTAGCGGGAGGCCGGGATACGCAGTATTTT.

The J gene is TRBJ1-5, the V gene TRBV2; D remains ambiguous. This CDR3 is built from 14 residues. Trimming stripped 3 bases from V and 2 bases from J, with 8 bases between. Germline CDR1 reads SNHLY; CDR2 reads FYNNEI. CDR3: CASSEAWGNQPQHF. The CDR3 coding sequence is TGTGCCAGCAGTGAGGCCTGGGGCAATCAGCCCCAGCATTTT.

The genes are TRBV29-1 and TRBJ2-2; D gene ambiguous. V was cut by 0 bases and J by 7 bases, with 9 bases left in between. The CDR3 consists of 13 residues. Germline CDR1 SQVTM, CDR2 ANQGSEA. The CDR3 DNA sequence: TGCAGCGTTGAAGATCAACAGTTCGGGGAGCTGTTTTTT. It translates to CSVEDQQFGELFF.

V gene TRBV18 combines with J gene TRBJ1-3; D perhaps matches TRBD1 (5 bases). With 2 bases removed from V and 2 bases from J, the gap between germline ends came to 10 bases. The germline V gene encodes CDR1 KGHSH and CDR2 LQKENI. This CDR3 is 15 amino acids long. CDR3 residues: CASSPWEQAGNTIYF. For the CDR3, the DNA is TGTGCCAGCTCACCATGGGAACAGGCTGGAAACACCATATATTTT. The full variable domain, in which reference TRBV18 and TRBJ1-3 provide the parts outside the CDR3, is NAGVMQNPRHLVRRRGQEARLRCSPMKGHSHVYWYRQLPEEGLKFMVYLQKENIIDESGMPKERFSAEFPKEGPSILRIQQVVRGDSAAYFCASSPWEQAGNTIYFGEGSWLTVV.

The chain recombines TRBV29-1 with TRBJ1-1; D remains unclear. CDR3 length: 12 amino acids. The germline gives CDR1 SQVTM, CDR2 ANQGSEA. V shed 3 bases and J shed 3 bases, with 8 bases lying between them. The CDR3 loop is CSVDPTYTEAFF. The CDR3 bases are TGCAGCGTTGATCCCACGTACACTGAAGCTTTCTTT.

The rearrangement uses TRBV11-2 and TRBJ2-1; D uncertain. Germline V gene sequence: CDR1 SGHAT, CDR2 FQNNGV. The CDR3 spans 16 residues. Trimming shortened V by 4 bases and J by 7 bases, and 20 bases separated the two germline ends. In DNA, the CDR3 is TGTGCCAGCAGCTCGCGGATGGGCCCCCTACGAAATGAGCAGTTCTTC. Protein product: CASSSRMGPLRNEQFF.